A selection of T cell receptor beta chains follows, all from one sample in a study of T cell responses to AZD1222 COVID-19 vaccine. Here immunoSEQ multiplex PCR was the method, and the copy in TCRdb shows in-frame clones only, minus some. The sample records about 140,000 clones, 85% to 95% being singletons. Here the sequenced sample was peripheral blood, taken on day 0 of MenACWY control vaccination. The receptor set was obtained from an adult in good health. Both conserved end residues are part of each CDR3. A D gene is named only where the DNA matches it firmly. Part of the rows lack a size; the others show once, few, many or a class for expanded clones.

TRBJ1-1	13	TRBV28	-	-	CASTLTGFTEAFF	TGTGCCAGCACCCTAACAGGGTTCACTGAAGCTTTCTTT
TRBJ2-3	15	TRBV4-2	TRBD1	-	CASSQGRGGADTQYF	TGTGCCAGCAGCCAGGGCCGAGGGGGCGCAGATACGCAGTATTTT
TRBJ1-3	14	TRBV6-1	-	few	CASSEQLGANTIYF	TGTGCCAGCAGTGAACAACTGGGGGCAAACACCATATATTTT
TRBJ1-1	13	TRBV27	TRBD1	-	CASRRQGNTEAFF	TGTGCCAGCAGGAGACAGGGTAACACTGAAGCTTTCTTT
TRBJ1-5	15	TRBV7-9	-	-	CASSPGVGRNQPQHF	TGTGCCAGCAGCCCCGGAGTGGGGCGCAATCAGCCCCAGCATTTT
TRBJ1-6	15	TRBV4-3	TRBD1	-	CASSQLVGGAEPLHF	TGCGCCAGCAGCCAACTTGTAGGGGGCGCAGAGCCCCTCCACTTT
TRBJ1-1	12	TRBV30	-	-	CAWSVLYTEAFF	TGTGCCTGGAGTGTATTGTACACTGAAGCTTTCTTT
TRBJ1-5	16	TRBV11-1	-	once	CASSLLNKGINQPQHF	TGTGCCAGCAGCTTACTTAATAAGGGCATAAATCAGCCCCAGCATTTT
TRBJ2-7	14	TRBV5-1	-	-	CASSDQGPPYEQYF	TGCGCCAGCAGCGACCAGGGGCCGCCATACGAGCAGTACTTC
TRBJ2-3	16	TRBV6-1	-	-	CASSEVGTWSTDTQYF	TGTGCCAGCAGTGAAGTTGGTACTTGGAGCACAGATACGCAGTATTTT
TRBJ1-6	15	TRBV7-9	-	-	CASSLGRGQYSPLHF	TGTGCCAGCAGCCTGGGGCGAGGCCAATACTCACCCCTCCACTTT
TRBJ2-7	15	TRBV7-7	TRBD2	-	CASSPGTSGAYEQYF	TGTGCCAGCAGCCCCGGGACTAGCGGGGCCTACGAGCAGTACTTC
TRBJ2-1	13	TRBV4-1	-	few	CASSQEGSGEQFF	TGCGCCAGCAGCCAAGAGGGCAGTGGTGAGCAGTTCTTC
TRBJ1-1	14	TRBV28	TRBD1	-	CASRGGQQSQGAFF	TGTGCCAGCAGAGGGGGACAGCAATCTCAGGGGGCTTTCTTT
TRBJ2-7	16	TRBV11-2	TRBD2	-	CASSRGLEGPFYEQYF	TGTGCCAGCAGCAGGGGACTAGAGGGACCATTCTACGAGCAGTACTTC
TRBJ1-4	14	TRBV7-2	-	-	CASSFRDIREKLFF	TGTGCCAGCAGCTTCCGGGACATTAGGGAAAAACTGTTTTTT
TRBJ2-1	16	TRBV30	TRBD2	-	CAWSGRSGSRGNEQFF	TGTGCCTGGAGTGGCCGTAGCGGGAGTCGGGGCAATGAGCAGTTCTTC
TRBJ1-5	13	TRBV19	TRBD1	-	CASSPTGGQPQHF	TGTGCCAGTAGTCCTACAGGGGGTCAGCCCCAGCATTTT
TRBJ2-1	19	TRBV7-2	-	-	CASSLITGGGVSSYNEQFF	TGTGCCAGCAGCTTAATTACAGGAGGCGGGGTAAGCTCCTACAATGAGCAGTTCTTC
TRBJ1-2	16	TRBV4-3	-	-	CASSQDVTPANYGYTF	TGCGCCAGCAGCCAAGATGTGACGCCGGCTAACTATGGCTACACCTTC
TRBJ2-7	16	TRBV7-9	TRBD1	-	CASSLAVGTGTYEQYF	TGTGCCAGCAGCTTAGCAGTCGGGACAGGGACCTACGAGCAGTACTTC
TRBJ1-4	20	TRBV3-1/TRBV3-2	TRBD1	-	CASSQAPKTGTATLNEKLFF	TGTGCCAGCAGCCAAGCCCCTAAGACAGGGACAGCTACACTTAATGAAAAACTGTTTTTT
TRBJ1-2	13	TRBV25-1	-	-	CASSVTGRSGYTF	TGTGCCAGCAGTGTTACAGGGCGTTCTGGCTACACCTTC
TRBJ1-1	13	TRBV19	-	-	CASSWGFNTEAFF	TGTGCCAGTAGTTGGGGGTTTAACACTGAAGCTTTCTTT
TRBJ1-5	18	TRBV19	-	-	CASSNPPSTGFSNQPQHF	TGTGCCAGTAGTAACCCGCCCAGTACAGGGTTCAGCAATCAGCCCCAGCATTTT